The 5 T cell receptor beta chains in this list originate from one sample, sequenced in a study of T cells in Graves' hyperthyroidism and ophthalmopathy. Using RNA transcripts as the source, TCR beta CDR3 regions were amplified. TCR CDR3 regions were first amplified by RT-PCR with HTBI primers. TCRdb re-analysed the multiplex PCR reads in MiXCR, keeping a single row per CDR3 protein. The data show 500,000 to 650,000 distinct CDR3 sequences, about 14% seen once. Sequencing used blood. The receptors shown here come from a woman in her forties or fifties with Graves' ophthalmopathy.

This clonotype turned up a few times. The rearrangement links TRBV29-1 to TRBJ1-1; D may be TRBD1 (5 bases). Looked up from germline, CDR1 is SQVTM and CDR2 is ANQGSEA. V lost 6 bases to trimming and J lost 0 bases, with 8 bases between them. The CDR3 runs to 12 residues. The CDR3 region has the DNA TGCAGCGTGGGGGGATTGAACACTGAAGCTTTCTTT. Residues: CSVGGLNTEAFF. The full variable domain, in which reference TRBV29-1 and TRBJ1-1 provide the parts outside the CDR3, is SAVISQKPSRDICQRGTSLTIQCQVDSQVTMMFWYRQQPGQSLTLIATANQGSEATYESGFVIDKFPISRPNLTFSTLTVSNMSPEDSSIYLCSVGGLNTEAFFGQGTRLTVV.

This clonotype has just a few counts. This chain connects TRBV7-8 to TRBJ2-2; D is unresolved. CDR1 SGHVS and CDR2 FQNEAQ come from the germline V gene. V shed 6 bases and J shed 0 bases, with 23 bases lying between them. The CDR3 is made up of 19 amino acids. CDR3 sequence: CASSSRVISLPANTGELFF. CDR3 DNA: TGTGCCAGCAGTTCTAGAGTGATTAGTCTACCCGCGAACACCGGGGAGCTGTTTTTT.

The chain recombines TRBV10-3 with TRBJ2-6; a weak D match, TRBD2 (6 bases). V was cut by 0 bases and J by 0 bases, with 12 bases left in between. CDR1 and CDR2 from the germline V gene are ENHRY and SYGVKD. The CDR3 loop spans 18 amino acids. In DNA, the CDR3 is TGTGCCATCAGTGAGTCGGGCGGGACGCCCTCTGGGGCCAACGTCCTGACTTTC. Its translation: CAISESGGTPSGANVLTF.

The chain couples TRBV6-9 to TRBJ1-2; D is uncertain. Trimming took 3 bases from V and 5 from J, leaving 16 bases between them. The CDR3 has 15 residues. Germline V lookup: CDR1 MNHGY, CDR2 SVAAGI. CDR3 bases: TGTGCCAGCAGTTACGGTGTGTGGACGGAGTATGGCTACACCTTC. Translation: CASSYGVWTEYGYTF.

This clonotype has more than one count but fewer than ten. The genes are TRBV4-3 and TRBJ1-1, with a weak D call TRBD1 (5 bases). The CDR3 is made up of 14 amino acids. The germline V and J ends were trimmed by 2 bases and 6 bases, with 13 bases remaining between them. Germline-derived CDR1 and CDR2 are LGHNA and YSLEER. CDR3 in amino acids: CASSQTSGRAEAFF. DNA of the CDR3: TGCGCCAGCAGCCAAACCTCAGGGAGGGCTGAAGCTTTCTTT.